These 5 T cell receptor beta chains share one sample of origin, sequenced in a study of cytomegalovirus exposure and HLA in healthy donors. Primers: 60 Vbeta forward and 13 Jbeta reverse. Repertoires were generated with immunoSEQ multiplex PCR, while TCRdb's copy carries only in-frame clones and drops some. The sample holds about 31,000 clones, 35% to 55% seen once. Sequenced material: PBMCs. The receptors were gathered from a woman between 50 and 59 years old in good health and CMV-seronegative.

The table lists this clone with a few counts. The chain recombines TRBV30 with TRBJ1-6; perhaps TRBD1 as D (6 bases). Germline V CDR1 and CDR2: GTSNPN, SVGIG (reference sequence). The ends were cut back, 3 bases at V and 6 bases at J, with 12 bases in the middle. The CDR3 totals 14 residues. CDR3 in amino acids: CAWSSGVSNSPLHF. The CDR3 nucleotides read TGTGCCTGGAGCTCAGGGGTCTCTAATTCACCCCTCCACTTT. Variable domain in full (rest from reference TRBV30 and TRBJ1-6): SQTIHQWPATLVQPVGSPLSLECTVEGTSNPNLYWYRQAAGRGLQLLFYSVGIGQISSEVPQNLSASRPQDRQFILSSKKLLLSDSGFYLCAWSSGVSNSPLHFGNGTRLTVT.

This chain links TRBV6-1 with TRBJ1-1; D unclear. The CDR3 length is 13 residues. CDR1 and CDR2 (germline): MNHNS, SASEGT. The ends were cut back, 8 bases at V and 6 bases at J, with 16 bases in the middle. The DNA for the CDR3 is TGTGCCAGCGGGTTTCTTCCGGAGGCTGAAGCTTTCTTT. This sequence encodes CASGFLPEAEAFF.

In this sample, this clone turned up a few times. DNA for the CDR3: TGCGCCAGCAACCAAGAAACGGGGGCGAACACCGGGGAGCTGTTTTTT. Amino acids: CASNQETGANTGELFF. The V gene is TRBV5-1, the J gene TRBJ2-2; D perhaps matches TRBD2 (6 bases). Germline CDR1 and CDR2: SGHRS and YFSETQ. Between the trimmed V and J ends, which lost 6 bases and 0 bases, there was a span of 15 bases. The CDR3 consists of 16 residues.

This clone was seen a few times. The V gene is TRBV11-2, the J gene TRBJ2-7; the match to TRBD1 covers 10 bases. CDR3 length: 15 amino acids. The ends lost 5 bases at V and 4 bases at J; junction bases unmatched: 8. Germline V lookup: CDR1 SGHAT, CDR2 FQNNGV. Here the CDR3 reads CASSTYRDRGYEQYF. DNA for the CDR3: TGTGCCAGCAGCACTTACCGGGACAGGGGTTACGAGCAGTACTTC.

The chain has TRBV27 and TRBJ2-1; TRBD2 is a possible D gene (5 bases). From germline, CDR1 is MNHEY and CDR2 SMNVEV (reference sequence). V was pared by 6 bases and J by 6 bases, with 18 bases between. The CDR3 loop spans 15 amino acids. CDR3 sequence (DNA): TGTGCCAGCAGCCTTTCGGGGTGGGGTACCAATGAGCAGTTCTTC. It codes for CASSLSGWGTNEQFF.